This T cell receptor (beta chain) comes out of a study of control samples from healthy donors and cancer patients. The junction had 8 bases not matched to a gene; V was cut back by 4 bases and J by 2 bases. The CDR3 is made up of 16 amino acids. CDR1 LGHDT and CDR2 YNNKEL come from the germline V gene (reference sequence). Profiling relied on immunoSEQ multiplex PCR, and the TCRdb table lists in-frame clones only, not all of them. The sample holds roughly 400,000 clones, roughly 90% seen once. This chain links TRBV3-1 (or the pseudogene TRBV3-2) with TRBJ2-5; 9 bases fit TRBD2. This TCR derives from a man in his forties with head and neck cancer. Sequences were obtained from PBMCs. The CDR3 nucleotides are TGTGCCAGCAGCCTCAGAGGGCTAGCGGGACAAGAGACCCAGTACTTC. Its protein product is CASSLRGLAGQETQYF.